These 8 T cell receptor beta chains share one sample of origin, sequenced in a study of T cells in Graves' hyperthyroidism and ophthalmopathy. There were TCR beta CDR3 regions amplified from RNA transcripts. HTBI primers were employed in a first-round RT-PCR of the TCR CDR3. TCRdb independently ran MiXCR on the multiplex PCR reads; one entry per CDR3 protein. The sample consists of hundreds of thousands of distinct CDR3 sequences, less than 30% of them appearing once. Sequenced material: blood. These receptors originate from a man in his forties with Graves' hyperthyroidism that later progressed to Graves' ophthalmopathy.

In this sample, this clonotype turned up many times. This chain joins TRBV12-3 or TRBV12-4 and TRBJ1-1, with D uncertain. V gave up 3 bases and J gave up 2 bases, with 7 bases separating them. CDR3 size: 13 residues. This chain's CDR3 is CASSLRRNTEAFF. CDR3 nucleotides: TGTGCCAGCAGTTTGAGAAGAAACACTGAAGCTTTCTTT.

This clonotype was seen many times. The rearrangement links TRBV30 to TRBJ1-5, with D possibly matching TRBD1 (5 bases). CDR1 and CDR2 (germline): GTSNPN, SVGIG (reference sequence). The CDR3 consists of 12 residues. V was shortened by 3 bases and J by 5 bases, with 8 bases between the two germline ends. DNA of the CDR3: TGTGCCTGGAGCCAAGGGGATCAGCCCCAGCATTTT. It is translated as CAWSQGDQPQHF.

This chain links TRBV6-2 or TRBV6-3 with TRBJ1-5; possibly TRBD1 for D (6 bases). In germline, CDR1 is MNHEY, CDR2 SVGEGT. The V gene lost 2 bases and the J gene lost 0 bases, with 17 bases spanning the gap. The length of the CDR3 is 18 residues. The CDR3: CASSYTSGQLYSNQPQHF. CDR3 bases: TGTGCCAGCAGTTACACCTCCGGACAGTTGTATAGCAATCAGCCCCAGCATTTT.

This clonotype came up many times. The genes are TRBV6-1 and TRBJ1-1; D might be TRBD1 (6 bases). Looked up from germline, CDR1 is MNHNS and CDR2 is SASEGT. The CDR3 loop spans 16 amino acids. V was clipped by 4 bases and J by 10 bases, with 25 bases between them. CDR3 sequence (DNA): TGTGCCAGCAGTGCTACGGCCCCCGGGACAACATTCGGAGCTTTCTTT. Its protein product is CASSATAPGTTFGAFF.

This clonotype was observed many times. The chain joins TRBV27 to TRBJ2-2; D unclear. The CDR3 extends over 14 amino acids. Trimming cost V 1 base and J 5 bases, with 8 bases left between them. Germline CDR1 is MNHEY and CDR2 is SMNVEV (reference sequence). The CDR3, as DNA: TGTGCCAGCAGTTTATACCCAGATACCGGGGAGCTGTTTTTT. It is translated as CASSLYPDTGELFF.

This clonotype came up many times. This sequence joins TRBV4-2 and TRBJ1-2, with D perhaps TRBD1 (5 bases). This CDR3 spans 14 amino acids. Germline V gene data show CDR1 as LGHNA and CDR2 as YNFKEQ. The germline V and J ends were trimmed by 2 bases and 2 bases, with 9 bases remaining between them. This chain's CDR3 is CASSQRNRNYGYTF. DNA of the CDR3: TGTGCCAGCAGCCAAAGGAACAGGAACTATGGCTACACCTTC.

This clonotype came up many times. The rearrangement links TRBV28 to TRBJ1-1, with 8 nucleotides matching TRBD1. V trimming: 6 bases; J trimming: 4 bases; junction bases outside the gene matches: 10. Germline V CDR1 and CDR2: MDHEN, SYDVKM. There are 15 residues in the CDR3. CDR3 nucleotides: TGTGCCAGCAGACCGACAGGGGAGGTGATCACTGAAGCTTTCTTT. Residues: CASRPTGEVITEAFF. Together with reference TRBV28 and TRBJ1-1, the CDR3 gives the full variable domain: DVKVTQSSRYLVKRTGEKVFLECVQDMDHENMFWYRQDPGLGLRLIYFSYDVKMKEKGDIPEGYSVSREKKERFSLILESASTNQTSMYLCASRPTGEVITEAFFGQGTRLTVV.

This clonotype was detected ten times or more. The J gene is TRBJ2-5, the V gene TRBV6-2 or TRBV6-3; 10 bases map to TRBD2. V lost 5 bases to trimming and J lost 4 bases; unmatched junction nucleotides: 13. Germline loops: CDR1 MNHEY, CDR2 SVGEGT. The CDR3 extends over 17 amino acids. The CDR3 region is CASSPLGFSGRRETQYF. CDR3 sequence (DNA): TGTGCCAGCAGTCCACTAGGTTTTAGCGGGAGGAGAGAGACCCAGTACTTC.